Sequencing of this T cell receptor beta chain was carried out in a study of blood T cell repertoires in COVID-19. The overall study: Researchers got acute and convalescent COVID-19 samples from the United States, Italy and Spain. PBMCs, B-cell-depleted T cells, or T cells were the source of the cDNA or gDNA that made up the material.

Original processing notes: Amplified reference gene primers provided the basis for estimating nucleated cell counts. Data came from immunoSEQ multiplex PCR; TCRdb stores just in-frame clones and leaves some out. The DNA gave D and trimming, while V, J and clone size come from that table. This sample carries approximately 70,000 clones, 90% of them seen once, and the ten largest clones take around 2.6%. Germline values: CDR1 LNHNV, CDR2 YYDKDF (reference sequence). The CDR3 covers 14 residues. The V and J ends lost 1 base and 5 bases respectively, with 11 bases between them. V gene TRBV15 combines with J gene TRBJ1-1; no definite D call. The sample taken for sequencing was peripheral blood. The sequence came from a human donor in a cohort sampled during active COVID-19. Here the CDR3 reads CATSRGSSVTEAFF. In DNA, the CDR3 is TGTGCCACCAGCAGAGGTTCTTCCGTGACTGAAGCTTTCTTT.